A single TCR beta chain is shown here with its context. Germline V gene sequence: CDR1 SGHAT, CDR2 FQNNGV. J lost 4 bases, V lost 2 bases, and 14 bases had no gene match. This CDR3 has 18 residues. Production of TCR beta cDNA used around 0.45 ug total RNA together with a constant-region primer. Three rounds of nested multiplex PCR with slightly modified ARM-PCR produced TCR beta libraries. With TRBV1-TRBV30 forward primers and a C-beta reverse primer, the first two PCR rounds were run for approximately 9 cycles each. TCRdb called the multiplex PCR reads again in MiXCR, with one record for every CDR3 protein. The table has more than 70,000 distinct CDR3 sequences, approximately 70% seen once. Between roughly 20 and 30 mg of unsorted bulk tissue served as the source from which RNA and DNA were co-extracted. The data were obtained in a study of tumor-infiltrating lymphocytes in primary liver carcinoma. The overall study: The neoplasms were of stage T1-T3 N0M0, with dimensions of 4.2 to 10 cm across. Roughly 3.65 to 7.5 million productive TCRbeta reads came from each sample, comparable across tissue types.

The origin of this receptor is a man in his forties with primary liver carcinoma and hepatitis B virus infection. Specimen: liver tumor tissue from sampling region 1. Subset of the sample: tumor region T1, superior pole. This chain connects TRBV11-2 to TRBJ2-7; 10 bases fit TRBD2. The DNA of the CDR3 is TGTGCCAGCAGCTTATCCTTTAGACCAGCGGGAGGGGGGTACGAGCAGTACTTC. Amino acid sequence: CASSLSFRPAGGGYEQYF. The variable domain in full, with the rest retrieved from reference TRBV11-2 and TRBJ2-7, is EAGVAQSPRYKIIEKRQSVAFWCNPISGHATLYWYQQILGQGPKLLIQFQNNGVVDDSQLPKDRFSAERLKGVDSTLKIQPAKLEDSAVYLCASSLSFRPAGGGYEQYFGPGTRLTVT.